This is a list of T cell receptor beta chains from one sample in a study of shared clonotypes between healthy human individuals. Repertoires were generated with immunoSEQ multiplex PCR, while TCRdb's copy carries only in-frame clones and drops some. Found here are over a million clones, 98% of them singletons; the top ten hold approximately 0.44%. The specimen was naive CD4+ T cells sorted from blood. These receptors all come from a man aged 30-40 years in good health. Both conserved end residues are part of each CDR3. A D gene is named only where the DNA matches it firmly. Size values are once, few and many counts, or a class for expanded clones, and some rows have none.

V	length	D	size	J	DNA	CDR3
TRBV5-1	13	.	.	TRBJ1-5	TGCGCCAGCAGCTTGGGAGGGATTCAGCCCCAGCATTTT	CASSLGGIQPQHF
TRBV18	14	.	.	TRBJ2-7	TGTGCCAGCTCACCTACAGTGAGCTCCTACGAGCAGTACTTC	CASSPTVSSYEQYF
TRBV5-1	16	.	.	TRBJ2-5	TGCGCCAGCAGCAAGGGTAGGACACTTTTCCAAGAGACCCAGTACTTC	CASSKGRTLFQETQYF
TRBV29-1	16	.	.	TRBJ2-1	TGCAGCGTTGTAGCCATCCCCGTCTACTCCTACAATGAGCAGTTCTTC	CSVVAIPVYSYNEQFF
TRBV9	13	.	.	TRBJ2-5	TGTGCCAGCAGCGTATCCCAACAGGAGACCCAGTACTTC	CASSVSQQETQYF
TRBV5-1	14	TRBD2	.	TRBJ2-7	TGCGCCAGCAGCTTAGGAGGGAGGGCCTACGAGCAGTACTTC	CASSLGGRAYEQYF
TRBV27	13	TRBD2	once	TRBJ2-5	TGTGCCAGCAGTTTAAGGGAGGGAGAGACCCAGTACTTC	CASSLREGETQYF
TRBV20-1	11	.	.	TRBJ2-7	TGCAGTGCTATCCGTGGAGACGAGCAGTACTTC	CSAIRGDEQYF
TRBV7-3	12	.	.	TRBJ1-1	TGTGCCAGCAGCCCCGGGGGGAGTGAAGCTTTCTTT	CASSPGGSEAFF
TRBV7-2	16	.	.	TRBJ2-1	TGTGCCAGCAGCTTAGCGGCAGGGAGCTCCTACAATGAGCAGTTCTTC	CASSLAAGSSYNEQFF
TRBV18	16	TRBD2	.	TRBJ2-5	TGTGCCAGCTCACCATTAACTAGCGATAGTCAAGAGACCCAGTACTTC	CASSPLTSDSQETQYF
TRBV7-8	16	.	.	TRBJ2-7	TGTGCCAGCAGCCCCGGAGGACTGGCCGGTAGGTGGGAGCAGTACTTC	CASSPGGLAGRWEQYF
TRBV9	10	.	.	TRBJ1-1	TGTGCCAGCAGCGTGACTGAAGCTTTCTTT	CASSVTEAFF
TRBV21-1	15	.	.	TRBJ2-7	TGTGCCAGCAGCAAAGCGGCGGGAGGGGACCACGAGCAGTACTTC	CASSKAAGGDHEQYF
TRBV15	15	.	.	TRBJ1-1	TGTGCCACCAGCAGGGGCAGGGTAACAAACACTGAAGCTTTCTTT	CATSRGRVTNTEAFF
TRBV9	20	TRBD2	.	TRBJ2-1	TGTGCCAGCAGCACCAATCAACAGCGGACTAGCGGGAGTCAGGACAATGAGCAGTTCTTC	CASSTNQQRTSGSQDNEQFF
TRBV7-9	15	TRBD2	once	TRBJ2-7	TGTGCCAGCAGCTTATCCCAGCGGGAGAAGCACGAGCAGTACTTC	CASSLSQREKHEQYF
TRBV25-1	14	TRBD1	once	TRBJ1-5	TGTGCCAGCAGGGGGACAGGAACCAATCAGCCCCAGCATTTT	CASRGTGTNQPQHF
TRBV30	14	.	once	TRBJ2-7	TGTGCCTGGAGCAGGGCTATCGGATCCTACGAGCAGTACTTC	CAWSRAIGSYEQYF
TRBV7-2	14	TRBD2	.	TRBJ2-5	TGTGCCAGCACCACTCGGGGGGTGTGGGAGACCCAGTACTTC	CASTTRGVWETQYF
TRBV2	14	.	.	TRBJ1-3	TGTGCCAGCAGAAGCTCCTTAACTGGAAACACCATATATTTT	CASRSSLTGNTIYF
TRBV7-2	12	.	.	TRBJ1-2	TGTGCCAGCAGCTTCCGCAGGGAAGGCTACACCTTC	CASSFRREGYTF
TRBV7-2	16	TRBD2	.	TRBJ2-2	TGTGCCAGCAGCTTATATAGCGGGAGGTCTACCGGGGAGCTGTTTTTT	CASSLYSGRSTGELFF